These 28 T cell receptor beta chains were all obtained from the same sample, sequenced in a study of CD8+ T cells in alopecia areata. cDNA prepared by RNA extraction and subsequent reverse transcription served as the template for sequencing. Sequencing was performed with immunoSEQ multiplex PCR; in TCRdb, only in-frame clones are kept and a portion is missing. The repertoire holds some 170,000 clones, with about 70% as singletons. Sequencing was performed on CD8+ T cells sorted from blood, taken at week 0. These receptors originate from a human donor with alopecia areata.

This clone was seen a few times. The chain has TRBV29-1 and TRBJ1-4, with 12 nucleotides matching TRBD1. Trimming at V came to 7 bases and at J to 8 bases, leaving 5 bases not matched to a gene. The CDR3 loop spans 13 amino acids. Germline V gene lookup returns CDR1 SQVTM and CDR2 ANQGSEA. Here the CDR3 reads CSATGTGGEKLFF. The DNA for the CDR3 is TGCAGCGCCACCGGGACAGGGGGCGAAAAACTGTTTTTT.

This clone was picked up one time. This chain uses TRBV6-5 with TRBJ2-5, with TRBD2 as a possible D gene (6 bases). This CDR3 has 15 residues. The germline V gene has CDR1 MNHEY and CDR2 SVGAGI. V lost 7 bases to trimming and J lost 2 bases, with 17 bases between them. In DNA form, the CDR3 reads TGTGCCAGCATCCCCGGAGGGAAGGCGCAAGAGACCCAGTACTTC. Protein product: CASIPGGKAQETQYF.

The DNA for the CDR3 is TGTGCCAGTAGTCAAGGGCCCAATCAGCCCCAGCATTTT. Translating it yields CASSQGPNQPQHF. The chain employs TRBV19 and TRBJ1-5, with no clear D. CDR3 length equals 13 residues. V dropped 5 bases and J dropped 3 bases, with 8 bases sitting between them. Germline V gene lookup returns CDR1 LNHDA and CDR2 SQIVND (reference sequence).

The chain couples TRBV30 to TRBJ2-1; no reliable D call. Trimming left V 1 base short and J 0 bases short, with 7 bases between. Germline-derived CDR1 and CDR2 are GTSNPN and SVGIG (reference sequence). This CDR3 is built from 14 residues. For the CDR3, the DNA is TGTGCCTGGAGTGGGATAAGCTCCTACAATGAGCAGTTCTTC. Its translation: CAWSGISSYNEQFF. Using reference TRBV30 and TRBJ2-1 for the parts outside the CDR3, the full variable domain is SQTIHQWPATLVQPVGSPLSLECTVEGTSNPNLYWYRQAAGRGLQLLFYSVGIGQISSEVPQNLSASRPQDRQFILSSKKLLLSDSGFYLCAWSGISSYNEQFFGPGTRLTVL.

The chain has TRBV9 and TRBJ1-5; no firm D call. V was pared by 0 bases and J by 7 bases, with 8 bases between. Germline loops: CDR1 SGDLS, CDR2 YYNGEE. The CDR3 consists of 13 residues. CDR3 bases: TGTGCCAGCAGCGTAGAGGAGTGGCAGCCCCAGCATTTT. Translated, it gives CASSVEEWQPQHF. The full variable domain, completed using reference TRBV9 and TRBJ1-5, is DSGVTQTPKHLITATGQRVTLRCSPRSGDLSVYWYQQSLDQGLQFLIQYYNGEERAKGNILERFSAQQFPDLHSELNLSSLELGDSALYFCASSVEEWQPQHFGDGTRLSIL.

The chain joins TRBV27 to TRBJ2-5, with D uncertain. From germline, CDR1 is MNHEY and CDR2 SMNVEV (reference sequence). The CDR3 is 13 residues long. Trimming cost V 0 bases and J 2 bases, with 4 bases left between them. In nucleotides, the CDR3 is TGTGCCAGCAGTTTATCCAAACAAGAGACCCAGTACTTC. Its protein is CASSLSKQETQYF.

The V and J genes are TRBV29-1 and TRBJ1-2, with D perhaps matching TRBD1 (6 bases). This CDR3 spans 14 amino acids. V lost 6 bases and J lost 1, with 15 bases in between. Germline lookup yields CDR1 SQVTM and CDR2 ANQGSEA. This CDR3 reads CSVPTGRGNYGYTF. The CDR3 DNA sequence: TGCAGCGTCCCTACAGGGAGGGGTAACTATGGCTACACCTTC.

The V gene is TRBV6-5, the J gene TRBJ2-3, with a weak D call TRBD2 (5 bases). Germline V CDR1 and CDR2: MNHEY, SVGAGI. Trimming removed 5 bases at V and 3 bases at J, with 9 bases between. CDR3 length equals 13 residues. CDR3 nucleotides: TGTGCCAGCAGTGGGAGTTTTACAGATACGCAGTATTTT. Translation: CASSGSFTDTQYF.

The V and J genes are TRBV20-1 and TRBJ2-7, with no clear D. The V end lost 0 bases, the J end lost 4 bases, and 4 bases lay between the germline ends. Germline-derived CDR1 and CDR2 are DFQATT and SNEGSKA (reference sequence). The length of the CDR3 is 11 residues. The CDR3 is CSARDWYEQYF. The DNA for the CDR3 is TGCAGTGCTAGAGATTGGTACGAGCAGTACTTC.

The chain employs TRBV29-1 and TRBJ2-5; D is uncertain. The V end was cut by 4 bases, the J end by 4 bases, with 16 bases between. CDR3 size: 14 residues. Germline loops: CDR1 SQVTM, CDR2 ANQGSEA. CDR3 bases: TGCAGCGTTGGGTCACCGAGTCCAGTAGAGACCCAGTACTTC. This translates into CSVGSPSPVETQYF.

The chain has TRBV6-1 and TRBJ1-6; the D gene is possibly TRBD1 (5 bases). The CDR3 totals 15 residues. Germline V gene lookup returns CDR1 MNHNS and CDR2 SASEGT. V was clipped by 4 bases and J by 9 bases, with 16 bases between them. CDR3 region: CASSGWDGDSSPLHF. The CDR3 DNA follows: TGTGCCAGCAGTGGCTGGGACGGTGACTCTTCACCCCTCCACTTT.

J is TRBJ2-1 and V is TRBV30; 8 nucleotides line up with TRBD2. Germline CDR1 is GTSNPN and CDR2 is SVGIG (reference sequence). The CDR3 sequence is 14 residues long. The junction had 8 bases not matched to a gene; V was cut back by 8 bases and J by 2 bases. The CDR3, as DNA: TGTGCCCACTCGGGCGGGGGGCCCTACAATGAGCAGTTCTTC. Translation gives CAHSGGGPYNEQFF.

In DNA form, the CDR3 reads TGTGCCAGCAGCGACGGGACAGTCTCCTACGAGCAGTACTTC. It encodes CASSDGTVSYEQYF. V is TRBV5-8 and J is TRBJ2-7; TRBD1 agrees at 7 bases. The V segment lost 4 bases and the J segment 0 bases; nucleotides outside the gene matches: 4. The CDR3 extends over 14 amino acids. Germline V gene data show CDR1 as SGHTS and CDR2 as YDEGEE.

The chain couples TRBV5-1 to TRBJ2-1; 10 bases align to TRBD1. The CDR3 loop spans 17 amino acids. V shed 4 bases and J 7 bases; nucleotides not matched to a gene: 14. Looked up from germline, CDR1 is SGHRS and CDR2 is YFSETQ. CDR3 nucleotide sequence: TGCGCCAGCAGCGCGGATCTGGACAGGGGGTTTGGAAATGAGCAGTTCTTC. Its translation: CASSADLDRGFGNEQFF.

This chain joins TRBV28 and TRBJ2-1; TRBD1 agrees at 10 bases. The CDR3 sequence is 16 residues long. CDR1 and CDR2 (germline): MDHEN, SYDVKM. V lost 8 bases and J lost 7; bases outside the gene matches: 14. DNA of the CDR3: TGTGCCAGCCGCTCTGGAGGGACAGGGGATTATAATGAGCAGTTCTTC. Protein: CASRSGGTGDYNEQFF.

V is TRBV10-1 and J is TRBJ2-3; the D gene is possibly TRBD2 (6 bases). The CDR3 loop spans 15 amino acids. Germline CDR1 WNHNN, CDR2 SYGVQD (reference sequence). The V gene lost 5 bases and the J gene lost 4 bases, with 16 bases spanning the gap. The CDR3 nucleotides read TGCGCCAGCAGTAACGGGGGAGGAAGATCAGATACGCAGTATTTT. Translating gives CASSNGGGRSDTQYF.

The chain has TRBV7-9 and TRBJ1-1, with D unresolved. The V gene lost 2 bases and the J gene lost 4 bases, with 11 bases spanning the gap. There are 14 residues in the CDR3. Per germline, CDR1 SEHNR and CDR2 FQNEAQ (reference sequence). The CDR3 here is CASSLNSARTEAFF. The DNA of the CDR3 is TGTGCCAGCAGCTTAAATTCGGCGCGCACTGAAGCTTTCTTT. Combining the CDR3 with reference TRBV7-9 and TRBJ1-1 gives the whole variable domain DTGVSQNPRHKITKRGQNVTFRCDPISEHNRLYWYRQTLGQGPEFLTYFQNEAQLEKSRLLSDRFSAERPKGSFSTLEIQRTEQGDSAMYLCASSLNSARTEAFFGQGTRLTVV.

The count of this clone is one. The rearrangement joins TRBV18 to TRBJ2-7; D not resolved. Germline V CDR1 and CDR2: KGHSH, LQKENI. The V gene lost 3 bases and the J gene lost 4 bases, with 4 bases spanning the gap. The CDR3 extends over 11 amino acids. CDR3 DNA sequence: TGTGCCAGCTCACCGGGTTACGAGCAGTACTTC. The encoded protein is CASSPGYEQYF.

This clone was detected only once. The chain links TRBV27 to TRBJ1-1; D is perhaps TRBD1 (5 bases). The CDR3 is made up of 14 amino acids. Germline V gene lookup returns CDR1 MNHEY and CDR2 SMNVEV (reference sequence). V lost 2 bases and J lost 0, with 7 bases in between. The CDR3 is CASSLGAMNTEAFF. Here the CDR3 DNA reads TGTGCCAGCAGTTTAGGGGCTATGAACACTGAAGCTTTCTTT.

This rearrangement joins TRBV29-1 to TRBJ1-2; D gene uncertain. V was clipped by 2 bases and J by 4 bases, with 5 bases between them. Germline lookup yields CDR1 SQVTM and CDR2 ANQGSEA. The CDR3 consists of 11 residues. For the CDR3, the DNA is TGCAGCGTTGAACGAGGCTATGGCTACACCTTC. This gives the protein CSVERGYGYTF.

The chain is built from TRBV4-2 and TRBJ2-6; no firm D call. The germline CDR1 and CDR2 sequences are LGHNA and YNFKEQ. This CDR3 has 18 amino acids. The V gene lost 1 base and the J gene lost 4 bases, with 17 bases spanning the gap. Here the CDR3 reads CASSQGVPRPSGANVLTF. The CDR3 bases are TGTGCCAGCAGCCAAGGTGTTCCCCGACCGTCGGGGGCCAACGTCCTGACTTTC.

CDR3 DNA sequence: TGTGCCAGCACCCTATTTGTGTCAGATACGCAGTATTTT. It encodes CASTLFVSDTQYF. The V call is TRBV7-9, the J call TRBJ2-3; D gene ambiguous. The length of the CDR3 is 13 residues. Germline V gives CDR1 SEHNR, CDR2 FQNEAQ (reference sequence). The germline V and J ends were trimmed by 7 bases and 4 bases, with 12 bases remaining between them.

J is TRBJ1-5 and V is TRBV27, with D perhaps matching TRBD1 (5 bases). The CDR3 loop spans 14 amino acids. CDR1 MNHEY and CDR2 SMNVEV come from the germline V gene (reference sequence). V dropped 2 bases and J dropped 3 bases, with 8 bases sitting between them. As DNA, the CDR3 is TGTGCCAGCAGTTTAGGGGCAGACAATCAGCCCCAGCATTTT. It is translated as CASSLGADNQPQHF.

V usage is TRBV15 and J usage is TRBJ1-4; 10 positions match TRBD1. J lost 8 bases, V lost 5 bases, and 8 bases had no gene match. Per germline, CDR1 LNHNV and CDR2 YYDKDF (reference sequence). The CDR3 is 15 amino acids. CDR3 sequence (DNA): TGTGCCACCAGCGGAAGACAGGGGGCAAGAGAAAAACTGTTTTTT. Its translation: CATSGRQGAREKLFF.

This chain connects TRBV5-4 to TRBJ2-5; no clear D gene. This CDR3 has 13 amino acids. The V and J ends lost 0 bases and 5 bases respectively, with 8 bases between them. Germline V CDR1 and CDR2: SGHNT, YYREEE (reference sequence). CDR3: CASSLGDSETQYF. CDR3 DNA: TGTGCCAGCAGCTTGGGCGATTCGGAGACCCAGTACTTC.

Only a few counts were recorded for this clone. The rearrangement links TRBV29-1 to TRBJ1-2, with TRBD1 matching over 8 bases. The CDR3 sequence is 13 residues long. Germline CDR1 reads SQVTM; CDR2 reads ANQGSEA. The V segment lost 6 bases and the J segment 3 bases; nucleotides outside the gene matches: 6. CDR3 nucleotides: TGCAGCGTCCCCCCGGACAGGGACTATGGCTACACCTTC. This sequence encodes CSVPPDRDYGYTF.

The CDR3 region has the DNA TGCAGCGTCACGTTACCTAACTATGGCTACACCTTC. It translates to CSVTLPNYGYTF. The chain is built from TRBV29-1 and TRBJ1-2; D gene ambiguous. CDR3 size: 12 residues. Trimming left V 6 bases short and J 0 bases short, with 8 bases between. The germline CDR1 and CDR2 sequences are SQVTM and ANQGSEA.

As DNA, the CDR3 is TGTGCCAGTACCGTCGGGACACGCACCGGGGAGCTGTTTTTT. This sequence encodes CASTVGTRTGELFF. This rearrangement joins TRBV19 to TRBJ2-2; tentatively, D is TRBD1 (6 bases). The CDR3 is 14 amino acids. Germline values: CDR1 LNHDA, CDR2 SQIVND (reference sequence). Trimming took off 7 bases at V and 4 bases at J, with 13 bases between the two ends.